This TCR beta chain originates from a study of CD8+ T cells in alopecia areata (dated by TCRdb to the late 2010s). Turning to the overall study: Treated patients were enrolled in an open-label pilot trial of oral tofacitinib, 5 to 10 mg twice daily, for moderate-to-severe alopecia areata. Patients stayed on tofacitinib for 6 to 18 months and then had 6 months of follow-up off drug so that delayed response and recurrence could be assessed. In treated patients, disease severity was measured using the SALT score, which gives the percentage of scalp surface area affected. In both human patients and the C3H/HeJ mouse model, the study applied high-throughput TCRbeta sequencing to look at T cell clonal expansion in alopecia areata. In humans, TCRbeta sequencing was performed on scalp tissue and on sorted CD4+ and CD8+ peripheral blood T cells from healthy controls and from patients with patchy or totalis/universalis alopecia areata. Biopsies were taken from tofacitinib-treated patients at baseline and at 4 and 24 weeks of treatment, and a later scalp biopsy was taken in several of the tofacitinib-treated patients. Scalp clonality was compared across normal scalp (n=4), patchy alopecia areata scalp (n=8), and alopecia totalis/universalis scalp (n=8). The RNA source kit depended on sample type: the PAXgene miRNA kit for fixed scalp, the miRNeasy kit for PBMCs, and the RNeasy kit for mouse skin. Amplification of TCRbeta CDR3 regions was done by immunoSEQ multiplex PCR using 35 Vbeta forward primers and 13 Jbeta reverse primers.

Taken from cysteine to phenylalanine, the CDR3 has 13 residues. Solely the CDR3 DNA is kept, with 39 bases framed from the first base. According to the germline V gene (reference sequence), CDR1 reads LNHDA and CDR2 reads SQIVND. V and J lose 4 bases and 4 bases, and a span of 8 bases separates them. What the authors observed across the whole study: Compared with normal scalp, lesional scalp, particularly in alopecia totalis/universalis, had higher clonality and more expanded CD8+ clones, which suggests antigenic drive. Because the treated cohort was small and had just a single nonresponder, larger studies are needed to establish links between baseline CD8+ expansion and response. Scalp TCR repertoire analysis is complicated because resident alphabeta T cells in normal human skin are also sequenced, whereas mouse skin is dominated by gammadelta T cells. TCR sequences shared between patients were less clear than in mice, possibly partly because of HLA diversity in the patient population. Tofacitinib significantly lowered scalp clonality and the number of expanded CD8+ clones among the top 100 scalp clones. Many expanded lesional clones persisted in scalp and blood during tofacitinib treatment, which may partly explain relapse after stopping treatment.

The receptor library was made with the immunoSEQ multiplex PCR assay. To provide template for TCR sequencing, every sample had RNA extracted and reverse transcribed into cDNA. First-strand cDNA was synthesized with SuperScript III using a 2:1 mix of oligo-dT and random hexamers. A synthetic immune receptor repertoire was used to assess amplification bias, and residual bias was removed computationally. In the source study's methods: Raw reads were preprocessed to remove errors, and CDR3 was defined according to IMGT conventions as the region from the conserved cysteine to phenylalanine. Clonality was computed by normalizing Shannon entropy by log2 of the number of productive unique TCRs and subtracting the result from 1. Whether each scalp clone was CD4 or CD8 was inferred by checking scalp TCRbeta sequences against the CD4 and CD8 repertoires from sorted blood. The table was pulled from immuneACCESS by TCRdb, which kept in-frame rearrangements only. Such tables lose some clones; where checked, under half of the loss comes from unresolved V genes, and the rest has no known cause. V and J calls and clone size are as listed in that table; D and trimming were resolved from the DNA. The sample profile shows under 250,000 clones; 66% of them were found once. The ten largest clones take up roughly 1.2% of the sample.

In regard to this clone: Its target antigen remains unknown. It has no much larger one-base neighbor in the sample; base qualities were not kept.

The treatment or condition label corresponds to: oral pan-JAK inhibitor, 5-10 mg twice daily. Lesional scalp punch biopsies and peripheral blood were collected from alopecia areata patients. PBMCs were separated by density centrifugation and stained for CD3, CD4 and CD8, after which CD4+ and CD8+ T cells were sorted on a FACSAria. The source is a human donor with alopecia areata. The rearrangement joined TRBV19 to TRBJ1-5; no D gene is confidently identified. The sequencing used CD4+ T cells sorted from blood, collected at roughly week 45, from a patient treated with tofacitinib. The CDR3 amino acid sequence is: CASSNGWNQPQHF. In nucleotides, the sequence is TGTGCCAGTAGTAACGGGTGGAATCAGCCCCAGCATTTT.